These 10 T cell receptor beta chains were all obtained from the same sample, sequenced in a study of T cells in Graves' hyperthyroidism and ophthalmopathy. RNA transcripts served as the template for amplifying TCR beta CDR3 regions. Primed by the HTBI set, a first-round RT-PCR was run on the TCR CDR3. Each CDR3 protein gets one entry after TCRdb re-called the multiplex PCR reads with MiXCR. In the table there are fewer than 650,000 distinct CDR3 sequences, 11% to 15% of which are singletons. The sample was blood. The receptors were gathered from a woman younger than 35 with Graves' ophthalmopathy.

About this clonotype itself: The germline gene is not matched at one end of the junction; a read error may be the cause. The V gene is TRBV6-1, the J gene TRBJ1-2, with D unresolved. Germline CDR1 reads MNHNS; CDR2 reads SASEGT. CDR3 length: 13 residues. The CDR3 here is CASREDGLYGYTF. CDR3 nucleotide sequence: TGTGCCAGCAGAGAAGACGGCCTCTATGGCTACACCTTC.

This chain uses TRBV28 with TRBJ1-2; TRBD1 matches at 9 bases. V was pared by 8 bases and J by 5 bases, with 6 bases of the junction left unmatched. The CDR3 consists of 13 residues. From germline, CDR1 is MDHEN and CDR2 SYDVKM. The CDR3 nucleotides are TGTGCCAGCGGATTGGGACAGGGATATGGCTACACCTTC. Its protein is CASGLGQGYGYTF.

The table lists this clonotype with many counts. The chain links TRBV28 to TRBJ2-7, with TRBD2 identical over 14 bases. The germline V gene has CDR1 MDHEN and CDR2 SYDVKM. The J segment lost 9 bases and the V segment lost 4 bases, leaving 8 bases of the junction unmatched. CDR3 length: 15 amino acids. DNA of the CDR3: TGTGCCAGCAGTTCCGGGACTAGCGGGAGAGGGATGCAGTACTTC. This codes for CASSSGTSGRGMQYF.

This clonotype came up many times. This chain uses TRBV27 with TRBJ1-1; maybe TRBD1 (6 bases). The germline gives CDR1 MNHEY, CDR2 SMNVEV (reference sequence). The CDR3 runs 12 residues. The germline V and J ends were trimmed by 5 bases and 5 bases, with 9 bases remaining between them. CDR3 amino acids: CASSKGGTEAFF. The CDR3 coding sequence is TGTGCCAGCAGTAAAGGGGGGACTGAAGCTTTCTTT.

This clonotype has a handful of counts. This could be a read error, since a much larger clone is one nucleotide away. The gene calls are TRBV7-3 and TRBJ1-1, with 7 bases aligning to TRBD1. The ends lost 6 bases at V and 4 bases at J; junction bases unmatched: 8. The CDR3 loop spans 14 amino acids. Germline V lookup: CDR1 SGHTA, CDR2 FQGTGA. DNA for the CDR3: TGTGCCAGCAGATCTACAGGGGTGGGCACTGAAGCTTTCTTT. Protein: CASRSTGVGTEAFF.

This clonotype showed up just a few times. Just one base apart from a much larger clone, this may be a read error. CDR3 coding DNA: TGTGCCAGCAGCTTAACGGGGAACCAAGAGACCCAGTACTTC. It encodes CASSLTGNQETQYF. This rearrangement joins TRBV7-3 to TRBJ2-5; D is unclear. Germline V gene sequence: CDR1 SGHTA, CDR2 FQGTGA. This CDR3 spans 14 amino acids. Trimming took 0 bases from V and 0 from J, leaving 5 bases between them.

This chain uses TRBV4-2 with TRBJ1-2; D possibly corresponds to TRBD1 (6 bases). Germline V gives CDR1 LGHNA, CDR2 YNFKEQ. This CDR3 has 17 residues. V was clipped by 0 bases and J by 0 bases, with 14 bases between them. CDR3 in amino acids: CASSQDTHGTSNYGYTF. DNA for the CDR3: TGTGCCAGCAGCCAAGATACCCACGGGACATCTAACTATGGCTACACCTTC.

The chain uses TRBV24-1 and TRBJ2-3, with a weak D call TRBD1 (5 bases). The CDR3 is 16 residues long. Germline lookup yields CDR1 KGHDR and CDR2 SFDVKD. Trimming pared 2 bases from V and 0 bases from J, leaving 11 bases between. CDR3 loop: CATSDWQGTSTDTQYF. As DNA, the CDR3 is TGTGCCACCAGTGATTGGCAGGGAACTAGCACAGATACGCAGTATTTT.

The CDR3 reads CASSPSTGDTEAFF. The CDR3 DNA is TGTGCCAGCAGCCCCTCGACGGGGGACACTGAAGCTTTCTTT. The gene calls are TRBV9 and TRBJ1-1; possibly TRBD1 for D (5 bases). This CDR3 region has 14 residues. Germline V gene sequence: CDR1 SGDLS, CDR2 YYNGEE. The V gene lost 4 bases and the J gene lost 3 bases, with 13 bases spanning the gap. The variable domain in full, completed from reference TRBV9 and TRBJ1-1, reads DSGVTQTPKHLITATGQRVTLRCSPRSGDLSVYWYQQSLDQGLQFLIQYYNGEERAKGNILERFSAQQFPDLHSELNLSSLELGDSALYFCASSPSTGDTEAFFGQGTRLTVV.

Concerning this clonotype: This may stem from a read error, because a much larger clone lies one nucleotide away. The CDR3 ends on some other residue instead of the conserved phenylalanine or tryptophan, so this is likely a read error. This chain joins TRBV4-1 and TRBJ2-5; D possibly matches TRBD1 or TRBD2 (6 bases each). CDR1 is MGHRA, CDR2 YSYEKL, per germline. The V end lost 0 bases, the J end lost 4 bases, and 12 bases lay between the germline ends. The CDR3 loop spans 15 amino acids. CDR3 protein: CASSQEFGGGETQYL. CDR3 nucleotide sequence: TGCGCCAGCAGCCAAGAATTCGGGGGCGGAGAGACCCAGTACCTC.